This is a list of T cell receptor beta chains from one sample in a study of T cell changes during pregnancy in multiple sclerosis. Sequencing used immunoSEQ multiplex PCR; TCRdb keeps in-frame clones, though not all of them. The sample shows 40,000 or so clones, more than 85% of them seen only once. Sequenced material: CD8+ T cells from peripheral blood mononuclear cells, taken after pregnancy. All receptors derive from a female donor with multiple sclerosis, enrolled in a pregnancy study. Each CDR3 is given with its conserved first and last residue. D genes are given only for firm matches. Clone size is not always given. Where it is, it says once, few, many or a class for expanded clones.

J,V,length,size,D,DNA,CDR3
TRBJ2-7,TRBV30,17,NA,TRBD2,TGTGCCTGGAGCGATCCCATGTTAGCGGGGGGGCCCTACGAGCAGTACTTC,CAWSDPMLAGGPYEQYF
TRBJ2-7,TRBV27,11,NA,NA,TGTGCCAGCAGCAGGGGCTACGAGCAGTACTTC,CASSRGYEQYF
TRBJ2-2,TRBV6-1,14,NA,TRBD2,TGTGCCAGCTCGGGACTAGCGAGCACCGGGGAGCTGTTTTTT,CASSGLASTGELFF
TRBJ1-2,TRBV28,17,NA,NA,TGTGCCAGCTGGACCTCAACTCAGGGCCTGACAGACTATGGCTACACCTTC,CASWTSTQGLTDYGYTF
TRBJ1-2,TRBV28,15,NA,TRBD1,TGTGCCAGCAGTCGGGACAGCGGGTCTAACTATGGCTACACCTTC,CASSRDSGSNYGYTF
TRBJ2-7,TRBV29-1,17,NA,TRBD1,TGCAGCGTCCAAGACAGGGGGCGACCCAAGCCCACCTACGAGCAGTACTTC,CSVQDRGRPKPTYEQYF
TRBJ2-7,TRBV9,14,NA,NA,TGTGCCAGCAGCGTAGCTGCGGGAACCTACGAGCAGTACTTC,CASSVAAGTYEQYF
TRBJ1-2,TRBV5-4,11,NA,TRBD1,TGTGCCAGTCGGGACAGGGAAGGCTACACCTTC,CASRDREGYTF
TRBJ1-4,TRBV27,16,NA,NA,TGTGCCAGCAGCTTGTCGGCTTCAGGATTTAATGAAAAACTGTTTTTT,CASSLSASGFNEKLFF
TRBJ2-2,TRBV19,12,NA,NA,TGTGCCAGTAGTATCAGGGCCGGGGAGCTGTTTTTT,CASSIRAGELFF
TRBJ2-5,TRBV4-1,15,NA,TRBD2,TGCGCCAGCAGCCAAGATTTTCAGCGGGAGGAGACCCAGTACTTC,CASSQDFQREETQYF
TRBJ1-3,TRBV7-9,14,NA,TRBD1,TGTGCCAGCAGCTCAGGACAGGAGCGAAACACCATATATTTT,CASSSGQERNTIYF
TRBJ1-5,TRBV5-4,19,NA,TRBD1,TGTGCCAGCAGATTTACCTCGGGACAGGGTGGTATAGAACTAAAGCCCCAGCATTTT,CASRFTSGQGGIELKPQHF
TRBJ1-5,TRBV2,14,NA,TRBD1,TGTGCCAGCAGGGGCCGGGACAGGCGTCAGCCCCAGCATTTT,CASRGRDRRQPQHF
TRBJ2-7,TRBV11-2,12,NA,TRBD2,TGTGCCAGCAGCTTTAGCGGGAGGGAGCAGTACTTC,CASSFSGREQYF
TRBJ1-5,TRBV10-1,17,few,NA,TGCGCCAGCAGTCTTTTCGGGTCCGCGTTCGGTAATCAGCCCCAGCATTTT,CASSLFGSAFGNQPQHF
TRBJ1-2,TRBV27,16,NA,TRBD1,TGTGCCAGCAGTTCTTTACAGGGGGCAGCTAACTATGGCTACACCTTC,CASSSLQGAANYGYTF
TRBJ2-5,TRBV7-2,15,NA,NA,TGTGCCAGCAGCACCGGAGGTTTCCGCCAAGAGACCCAGTACTTC,CASSTGGFRQETQYF
TRBJ2-4,TRBV5-6,18,NA,TRBD1,TGTGCCAGCAGTCCCGGGACAGGGGCGCGGATCGGCAAAAACATTCAGTACTTC,CASSPGTGARIGKNIQYF
TRBJ2-2,TRBV7-8,14,NA,NA,TGTGCCAGCAGCTTGCGGGGGAACACCGGGGAGCTGTTTTTT,CASSLRGNTGELFF
TRBJ2-7,TRBV30,14,NA,NA,TGTGCCTGGACACCAGGGGCCTATTCCTACGAGCAGTACTTC,CAWTPGAYSYEQYF
TRBJ2-2,TRBV5-1,15,once,NA,TGCGCCAGCAGCCACCGGGACGGGACAACCGGGGAGCTGTTTTTT,CASSHRDGTTGELFF
TRBJ2-3,TRBV28,16,NA,TRBD1,TGTGCCAGCAGCCCCACGACAGGGGGGAACACAGATACGCAGTATTTT,CASSPTTGGNTDTQYF
TRBJ1-2,TRBV6-1,13,NA,TRBD1,TGTGCCAGCAGGACTCGGGACAGGGAAGGCTACACCTTC,CASRTRDREGYTF
TRBJ1-1,TRBV27,13,NA,NA,TGTGCCAGCAGTCCCCGGGGGAAGACTGAAGCTTTCTTT,CASSPRGKTEAFF